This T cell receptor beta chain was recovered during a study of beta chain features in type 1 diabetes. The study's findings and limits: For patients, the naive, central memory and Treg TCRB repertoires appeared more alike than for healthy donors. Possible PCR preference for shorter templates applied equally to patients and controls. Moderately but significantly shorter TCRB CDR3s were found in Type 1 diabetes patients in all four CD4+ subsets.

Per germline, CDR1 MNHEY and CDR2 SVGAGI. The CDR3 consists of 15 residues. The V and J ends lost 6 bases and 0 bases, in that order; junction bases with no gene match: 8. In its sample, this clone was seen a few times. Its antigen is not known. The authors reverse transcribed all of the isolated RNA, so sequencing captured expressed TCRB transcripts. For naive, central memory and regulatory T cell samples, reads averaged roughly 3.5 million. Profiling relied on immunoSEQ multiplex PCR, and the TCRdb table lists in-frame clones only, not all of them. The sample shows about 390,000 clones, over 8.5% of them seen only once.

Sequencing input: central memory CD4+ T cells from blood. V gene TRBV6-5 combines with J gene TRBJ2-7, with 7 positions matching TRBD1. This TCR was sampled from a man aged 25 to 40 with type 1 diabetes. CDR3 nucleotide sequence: TGTGCCAGCAGGAGAGGACAGGTCGGCTCCTACGAGCAGTACTTC. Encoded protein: CASRRGQVGSYEQYF.